This entry describes one T cell receptor beta chain. Its antigen has not been determined. Base qualities are not recorded, but no much larger clone differs from it by a single base. The CDR3 runs 14 amino acids, cysteine and phenylalanine included. The CDR3 DNA has 42 bases and is translated from base 1. V gives up 7 bases and J gives up 6 bases, and the segment between their germline ends measures 18 bases. The germline V gene provides CDR1 MNHEY and CDR2 SVGAGI. Systemically healthy Caucasian individuals from Russia, over 30 in total and aged about 6 to 95 years, were included as donors. Each donor gave roughly 9.5 milliliters of peripheral blood, collected into EDTA-treated Vacutainer tubes. Ficoll-Paque density-gradient centrifugation was used to isolate PBMCs, with at least 6.5 million obtained per sample. Total RNA was extracted from PBMCs with Trizol reagent, with at least 6 micrograms obtained per sample. For every donor, an aliquot of PBMCs went through flow cytometry to measure the percentages of naive CD45RAhigh/CD27high T cells.

Library creation used 5' RACE. Data came from an Illumina HiSeq 2500. A second roughly 6 to 12 cycle PCR used a sample-barcoded 5' primer and a J-beta primer mix. A template-switch 5' adaptor carrying 12 random nucleotides introduced a unique molecular identifier onto each TCR beta cDNA molecule. Each sample yielded at least 3 million CDR3-containing paired-end reads. First-strand cDNA was synthesized from all RNA with the Mint cDNA synthesis kit, primed by a TRBC-specific oligonucleotide. Following uracil-DNA glycosylase treatment, a first 18-cycle PCR with universal primers M1SS and BC2_uni_R was performed on all cDNA. Per the source publication's procedure: For normalization, 1 million high-quality reads, each with a distinct molecular identifier, were randomly selected from each sample. Instead of being binned into consensus sequences, reads with shared molecular identifiers were discarded. MiTCR, run with a Q25 quality threshold and the strictest error-elimination algorithm, handled CDR3 identification, clonotype clustering and error correction. Lower-bound total TCR beta diversity was estimated with a nonparametric unseen species model using Euler transformation. TCRdb applied fastp at Q25 and MiXCR to the public reads, then kept only in-frame beta chains. Every CDR3 protein is listed once, alongside the most common genes and DNA of its rows. The V and J calls, along with clone size, are taken from TCRdb and not from the paper's own processing. In this sample the table shows approximately 770,000 distinct CDR3 sequences, 55% to 70% of which occur a single time. The ten largest clones capture approximately 20% of the sample.

The sample belongs to a study of blood T cells in healthy people across ages (dated by TCRdb to about 2015). Study-level background: In model experiments, template switching captured roughly one uniquely barcoded TCR beta cDNA molecule for every two T cells. The donors were split into four age groups: young (average 16 years), middle-aged (39), aged (over 55) and long-lived (roughly 80). To avoid experimental bias, donors of different ages were distributed randomly across sequencing lanes. To track age-related changes in TCR beta repertoire diversity, the study relied on deep sequencing normalized with unique cDNA molecular identifiers. Using the same blood draw, the study looked at two additional independent replicas of 1 million unique cDNA reads for two donors, one aged 18 to 29 and the other aged 80 or older. Overall results and qualifications from the work: Because donor CMV infection status was unknown, age-related changes in expanded clonotypes were potentially confounded. Since profiling was done on bulk unsorted PBMCs, naive and antigen-experienced compartments could not be conclusively compared. Compared with the aged group, more naive CD4+ T cells, fewer expanded clones and increased TCR diversity were shown by the long-lived group, suggesting age selection. A strong correlation was found between observed TCR beta diversity and the percentage of naive T cells measured by flow cytometry. Estimates of total diversity based on one million sequenced T cells were regarded as lower bounds and as underestimates. As age increased, observed TCR beta diversity per million T cells dropped in a roughly linear way, and a significant reduction was already evident by age about 36.

The V and J genes are TRBV6-5 and TRBJ1-1; matching of 5 bases hints at TRBD1 as the D gene. The receptor comes from a man aged 25 to 40 in good health. Sequencing input: blood. In nucleotides, the sequence is TGTGCCAGCACCCCTGCAGGGAGGGACGCTGAAGCTTTCTTT. This translates into CASTPAGRDAEAFF.